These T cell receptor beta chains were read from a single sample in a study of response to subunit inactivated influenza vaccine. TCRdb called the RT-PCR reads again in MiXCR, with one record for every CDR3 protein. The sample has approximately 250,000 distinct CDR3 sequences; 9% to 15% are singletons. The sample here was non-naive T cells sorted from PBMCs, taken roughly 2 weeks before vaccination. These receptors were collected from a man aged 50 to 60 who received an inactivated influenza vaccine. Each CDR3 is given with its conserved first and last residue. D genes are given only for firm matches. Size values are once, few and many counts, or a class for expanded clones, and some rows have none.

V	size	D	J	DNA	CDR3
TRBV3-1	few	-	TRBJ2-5	TGTGCCAGCAGCCAAGATCGAGGCCAAGAGACCCAGTACTTC	CASSQDRGQETQYF
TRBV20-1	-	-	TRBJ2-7	TGCAGTGCTAGGGACAAGACTACGGGAGACAGAATCTCCTACGAGCAGTACTTC	CSARDKTTGDRISYEQYF
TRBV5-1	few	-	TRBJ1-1	TGCGCCAGCAGCTTGGGGGACACCCTGAACACTGAAGCTTTCTTT	CASSLGDTLNTEAFF
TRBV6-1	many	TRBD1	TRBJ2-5	TGTGCCAGCAGACCGACAGGGCGCGGAGAGACCCAGTACTTC	CASRPTGRGETQYF
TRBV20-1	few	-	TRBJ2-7	TGCAGTGCTAGAAGGTCGGGCTACGAGCAGTACTTC	CSARRSGYEQYF
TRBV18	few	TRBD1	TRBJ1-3	TGTGCCAGCTCACCAGGGACAGGGTCTATGAGGAACACCATATATTTT	CASSPGTGSMRNTIYF
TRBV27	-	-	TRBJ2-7	TGTGCCAGCAGTACAGGAGCGGTGCAGTACTTC	CASSTGAVQYF
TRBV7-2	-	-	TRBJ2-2	TGTGCCAGCAGCTTAAGTACCAGGATCACCGGGGAGCTGTTTTTT	CASSLSTRITGELFF
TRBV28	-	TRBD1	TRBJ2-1	TGTGCCAGCAGTGGATCGGGACAGGGGGCGAGGAATGAGCAGTTCTTC	CASSGSGQGARNEQFF
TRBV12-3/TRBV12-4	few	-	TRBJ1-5	TGTGCCAGCAGTTTAAGCCAACAGCCCCAGCATTTT	CASSLSQQPQHF
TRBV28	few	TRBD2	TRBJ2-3	TGTGCCAGCAGTTTTGGACTAGCGGGAGATCCTACGCAGTATTTT	CASSFGLAGDPTQYF
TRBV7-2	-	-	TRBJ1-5	TGTGCCAGCAGCCCGAGGGCCGGGGATCAGCCCCAGCATTTT	CASSPRAGDQPQHF
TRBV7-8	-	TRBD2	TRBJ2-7	TGTGCCAGCAGCCCCCTAGCGGACCCCTACGAGCAGTACTTC	CASSPLADPYEQYF
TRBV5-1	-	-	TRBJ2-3	TGCGCCAGCCGGGACCCGGGGGGCACAGATACGCAGTATTTT	CASRDPGGTDTQYF
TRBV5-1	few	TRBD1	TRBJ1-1	TGCGCCAGCAGCGCCCAGGGGGTTATGACTGAAGCTTTCTTT	CASSAQGVMTEAFF
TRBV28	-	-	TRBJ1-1	TGTGCCAGCAGTTTATGGAGCAGGAAAAACACTGAAGCTTTCTTT	CASSLWSRKNTEAFF
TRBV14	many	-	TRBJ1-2	TGTGCCAGCAGCCAAGGGACATTCTATGGCTACACCTTC	CASSQGTFYGYTF
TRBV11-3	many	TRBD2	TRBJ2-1	TGTGCCAGCAGCTTAGTGTCTGTTAATTTACTAAGCGGGAGAGAAAGGAATGAGCAGTTCTTC	CASSLVSVNLLSGRERNEQFF
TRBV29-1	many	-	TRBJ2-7	TGCAGCGTCCTGAAGGACAGAACCTCCTACGAGCAGTACTTC	CSVLKDRTSYEQYF
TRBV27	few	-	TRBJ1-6	TGTGCCAGCAACGGCAGGGGAGGTGGTTCACCCCTCCACTTT	CASNGRGGGSPLHF
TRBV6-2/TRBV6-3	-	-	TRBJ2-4	TGTGCCAGCAGTTACTCGAGTCATAAAAACATTCAGTACTTC	CASSYSSHKNIQYF
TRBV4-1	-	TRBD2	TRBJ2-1	TGCGCCAGCAGCCAAGATTCGAGGCTAGCGGGAGCCTACAATGAGCAGTTCTTC	CASSQDSRLAGAYNEQFF
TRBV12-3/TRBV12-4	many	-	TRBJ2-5	TGTGCCAGCAAGGGCGGGAACGAAGAGACCCAGTACTTC	CASKGGNEETQYF
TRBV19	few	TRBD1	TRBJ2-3	TGTGCCAGTACCACTGGTGTCGGGACAGGGGCAGATACGCAGTATTTT	CASTTGVGTGADTQYF
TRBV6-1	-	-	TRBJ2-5	TGTGCCAGCAGTGACAGGGTCAGACGAGAGACCCAGTACTTC	CASSDRVRRETQYF
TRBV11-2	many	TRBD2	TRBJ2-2	TGTGCCAGCAGCCGGCCGGGAGGACGTCCCGGGGAGCTGTTTTTT	CASSRPGGRPGELFF
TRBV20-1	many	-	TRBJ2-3	TGCAGTGCACCCTTGGATCCCCCTTTTGATACGCAGTATTTT	CSAPLDPPFDTQYF
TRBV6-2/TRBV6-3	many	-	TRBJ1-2	TGTGCCAGCACTCCCGCAGTTCGTAACTATGGCTACACCTTC	CASTPAVRNYGYTF